Listed below are T cell receptor beta chains from one sample, sequenced in a study of blood T cell repertoires in COVID-19. Only in-frame clones appear in the TCRdb table, and some are missing; sequencing was by immunoSEQ multiplex PCR. The repertoire holds 200,000 to 250,000 clones, with around 90% as singletons. Specimen: peripheral blood. The source of these receptors is a man aged 30-40 years with COVID-19, enrolled during active disease. The CDR3 runs from the conserved cysteine through the conserved F or W. A D gene is named only where the DNA matches it firmly.

v_gene,d_gene,len,j_gene,CDR3aa
TRBV12-5,.,12,TRBJ1-2,CAIRNNFYGYTF
TRBV27,TRBD1,17,TRBJ1-5,CASSFLPTGERNQPQHF
TRBV11-3,TRBD1,15,TRBJ2-3,CASSPGQGATDTQYF
TRBV5-6,.,14,TRBJ2-2,CATFSGPNTGELFF
TRBV5-1,TRBD1,16,TRBJ1-5,CASSLGDSRSNQPQHF
TRBV30,TRBD2,14,TRBJ2-3,CAWSGTSGRDTQYF
TRBV3-1/TRBV3-2,.,17,TRBJ2-5,CASSQDGKAGPQETQYF
TRBV5-4,.,14,TRBJ1-2,CASSLVTGNGGYTF
TRBV28,.,11,TRBJ1-1,CASSLTGEAFF
TRBV4-3,.,13,TRBJ1-4,CASSQGPNEKLFF
TRBV24-1,TRBD1,14,TRBJ2-1,CATSASRQGNEQFF
TRBV24-1,TRBD1,12,TRBJ1-2,CATRGTGYGYTF
TRBV5-1,TRBD1,14,TRBJ2-7,CASSPRTGPGEQYF
TRBV27,TRBD1,16,TRBJ2-7,CASSSWGQGASYEQYF
TRBV19,.,15,TRBJ1-4,CASSMSGTNNEKLFF
TRBV9,.,15,TRBJ2-1,CASSADTVLYNEQFF
TRBV10-3,.,16,TRBJ1-5,CAISESVVSSNQPQHF